Shown below are 29 T cell receptor beta chains from a single sample sequenced in a study of metastatic and nonmetastatic thyroid tumors. TCRdb used MiXCR to call clones anew from the PCR reads. The sample has 12,000 to 15,000 clones; 25% are singletons. None of the patients had undergone any treatment ahead of thyroid surgery. Sequencing input: tumor tissue. The source is a female donor with papillary thyroid cancer or a benign thyroid nodule (not recorded which). Some clones in this sample may be carry-over from other donors' samples.

This clone was observed at least ten times. The chain couples TRBV28 to TRBJ2-4, with D unresolved. This CDR3 spans 16 amino acids. Germline CDR1 is MDHEN and CDR2 is SYDVKM. Between the trimmed V and J ends, which lost 5 bases and 3 bases, there was a span of 17 bases. The CDR3 DNA reads as TGTGCCAGCAGTCCCGGAATTCAGCTTTTCAAAAACATTCAGTACTTC. This codes for CASSPGIQLFKNIQYF.

A few counts support this clone. V is TRBV15 and J is TRBJ2-1; TRBD2 agrees at 11 bases. Germline CDR1 and CDR2: LNHNV and YYDKDF (reference sequence). This CDR3 is 16 amino acids long. With V trimmed by 0 bases and J by 6 bases, 4 bases remained unmatched. The CDR3 DNA reads as TGTGCCACCAGCAGAGAACTAGCGGGAGTATCCAATGAGCAGTTCTTC. It translates to CATSRELAGVSNEQFF.

The chain is built from TRBV5-1 and TRBJ1-5; no firm D call. The length of the CDR3 is 15 residues. The V and J ends lost 0 bases and 3 bases respectively, with 10 bases between them. Looked up from germline, CDR1 is SGHRS and CDR2 is YFSETQ. The chain's CDR3 is CASSLAGLPNQPQHF. As DNA, the CDR3 is TGCGCCAGCAGCTTGGCAGGACTGCCCAATCAGCCCCAGCATTTT.

The chain combines TRBV20-1 with TRBJ2-7; maybe TRBD2 (5 bases). The V gene's germline CDR1 is DFQATT and CDR2 SNEGSKA (reference sequence). The CDR3 spans 13 residues. CDR3 region: CIEIARFRNEQYF. The CDR3 DNA sequence: TGCATTGAAATAGCGAGGTTTAGAAACGAGCAGTACTTC.

Judged by abundance, this clone is medium-sized (0.01 to 0.1%). The chain carries TRBV28 and TRBJ2-7; 12 positions agree with TRBD2. Germline V CDR1 and CDR2: MDHEN, SYDVKM. J lost 5 bases, V lost 6 bases, and 11 bases had no gene match. CDR3 length equals 16 residues. CDR3 in DNA: TGTGCCAGCAGCCGCGGACTAGCGGGGCTTCGGGACGAGCAGTACTTC. This translates into CASSRGLAGLRDEQYF.

V gene TRBV6-1 combines with J gene TRBJ2-1; D call uncertain. Germline CDR1 reads MNHNS; CDR2 reads SASEGT. The CDR3 has 13 residues. The V end was cut by 10 bases, the J end by 9 bases, with 19 bases between. Here the CDR3 reads CAIRSVGVGEQFF. DNA for the CDR3: TGTGCCATCCGGTCAGTTGGGGTGGGTGAGCAGTTCTTC.

This clone has a count of ten or more. The chain has TRBV20-1 and TRBJ2-5, with 15 nucleotides matching TRBD2. The V gene end was trimmed by 2 bases and the J gene end by 1 base; junction bases not matched to a gene: 11. The CDR3 is 19 residues long. Germline lookup yields CDR1 DFQATT and CDR2 SNEGSKA (reference sequence). CDR3 bases: TGCAGTGCTAGACCCGGACAGGGACTAGCGGGAGGTACCCAAGAGACCCAGTACTTC. Its protein product is CSARPGQGLAGGTQETQYF.

This chain links TRBV30 with TRBJ1-2; 8 bases line up with TRBD1. Germline CDR1 is GTSNPN and CDR2 is SVGIG (reference sequence). The CDR3 is 13 amino acids. V was pared by 1 base and J by 7 bases, with 5 bases of the junction left unmatched. The CDR3 region is CAWSGQGPGGYTF. CDR3 nucleotides: TGTGCCTGGAGTGGACAGGGGCCTGGTGGCTACACCTTC.

By share, this clone ranks as medium-sized. This chain links TRBV6-2 or TRBV6-3 with TRBJ1-1; no clear D gene. There are 13 residues in the CDR3. The V and J ends lost 1 base and 5 bases respectively, with 8 bases between them. CDR1 and CDR2 (germline): MNHEY, SVGEGT. CDR3 DNA: TGTGCCAGCAGTTACTTCGGTGTGACTGAAGCTTTCTTT. Protein sequence: CASSYFGVTEAFF.

This clone was detected only once. J is TRBJ1-2 and V is TRBV20-1, with a weak D call TRBD1 (5 bases). Trimming took off 5 bases at V and 4 bases at J, with 11 bases between the two ends. This CDR3 region has 12 residues. Germline V lookup: CDR1 DFQATT, CDR2 SNEGSKA (reference sequence). The CDR3, as DNA: TGCAGTGCTCTAATTGGGGCCTATGGCTACACCTTC. Its protein product is CSALIGAYGYTF.

This clone was detected many times. The chain links TRBV20-1 to TRBJ1-2; 10 nucleotides align to TRBD1. V was clipped by 4 bases and J by 8 bases; unmatched bases: 7. CDR3 size: 13 residues. Germline CDR1 and CDR2: DFQATT and SNEGSKA (reference sequence). The CDR3 nucleotides read TGCAGTGCTACCGACAGGGGGCTACGAGGCTACACCTTC. It translates to CSATDRGLRGYTF.

The chain joins TRBV30 to TRBJ1-1; TRBD1 is a possible D gene (5 bases). Germline lookup yields CDR1 GTSNPN and CDR2 SVGIG (reference sequence). V lost 0 bases to trimming and J lost 5 bases, with 10 bases between them. The CDR3 runs 13 residues. CDR3: CAWSVGGTTEAFF. The CDR3 coding sequence is TGTGCCTGGAGTGTCGGGGGTACTACTGAAGCTTTCTTT.

This clone was seen at least ten times. The V and J genes are TRBV20-1 and TRBJ1-1; D uncertain. Germline V gene sequence: CDR1 DFQATT, CDR2 SNEGSKA (reference sequence). This CDR3 spans 12 amino acids. V shed 6 bases and J shed 0 bases, with 8 bases lying between them. The CDR3 DNA reads TGCAGTGCCCCCCCACTGAACACTGAAGCTTTCTTT. Translation: CSAPPLNTEAFF.

On this clone itself: At one of its ends the junction is not consistent with the germline gene, which may arise from a read error. CDR3 nucleotides: TGCGCCAGCGGCTTGGGCCTACCTCCAGGGTGGGACAATGAGCAGTTCTTC. Translation gives CASGLGLPPGWDNEQFF. The V call is TRBV5-1, the J call TRBJ2-1; a weak D match, TRBD1 (5 bases). The CDR3 is 17 amino acids. The germline gives CDR1 SGHRS, CDR2 YFSETQ.

The chain uses TRBV20-1 and TRBJ1-6; 9 nucleotides match TRBD1. The length of the CDR3 is 15 residues. J lost 6 bases, V lost 0 bases, and 3 bases had no gene match. CDR1 DFQATT and CDR2 SNEGSKA come from the germline V gene (reference sequence). The CDR3 DNA reads as TGCAGTGCTAGAGAAGTGGGACAGGGTAATTCACCCCTCCACTTT. Protein product: CSAREVGQGNSPLHF.

There are many counts of this clone. J is TRBJ2-2 and V is TRBV6-4, with 7 bases that match TRBD2. Germline CDR1 reads MRHNA; CDR2 reads SNTAGT. The length of the CDR3 is 16 residues. The V segment lost 3 bases and the J segment 1 base; nucleotides outside the gene matches: 5. This CDR3 reads CASSENGGGNTGELFF. The CDR3 DNA is TGTGCCAGCAGTGAAAACGGCGGGGGGAACACCGGGGAGCTGTTTTTT.

This clone has a handful of counts. CDR3 sequence (DNA): TGTGCCAGCAGCTACCAGAGGAGCAATGAGCAGTTCTTC. This encodes CASSYQRSNEQFF. V gene TRBV7-8 combines with J gene TRBJ2-1; D ambiguous. With 4 bases removed from V and 6 bases from J, the gap between germline ends came to 10 bases. Germline V gene data show CDR1 as SGHVS and CDR2 as FQNEAQ. This CDR3 has 13 amino acids.

A few counts support this clone. A read error may produce the germline difference seen at one junction end. The genes are TRBV6-1 and TRBJ2-7; D gene ambiguous. The end of the DNA fits TRBJ2-5 better, so the J call may be wrong. The CDR3 loop spans 15 amino acids. The V gene's germline CDR1 is MNHNS and CDR2 SASEGT. The CDR3, as DNA: TGTACCAGCAGGCCACTTAGCAGAACCCAAGAGACCCAGTACTTC. Amino acids: CTSRPLSRTQETQYF.

This clone has at least ten counts. The rearrangement uses TRBV5-1 and TRBJ1-3, with D possibly being TRBD1 (5 bases). Germline V CDR1 and CDR2: SGHRS, YFSETQ. This CDR3 comprises 14 residues. V was trimmed by 2 bases and J by 7 bases, leaving 13 bases between them. CDR3 residues: CASSLGAEGNTIYF. The CDR3, as DNA: TGCGCCAGCAGCTTAGGGGCAGAAGGGAACACCATATATTTT. Full variable domain (outside the CDR3, taken from reference TRBV5-1 and TRBJ1-3): KAGVTQTPRYLIKTRGQQVTLSCSPISGHRSVSWYQQTPGQGLQFLFEYFSETQRNKGNFPGRFSGRQFSNSRSEMNVSTLELGDSALYLCASSLGAEGNTIYFGEGSWLTVV.

This clone was observed a handful of times. The chain employs TRBV6-2 or TRBV6-3 and TRBJ2-7, with D perhaps matching TRBD1 (7 bases). The CDR3 spans 14 residues. Germline V gene lookup returns CDR1 MNHEY and CDR2 SVGEGT. With 2 bases removed from V and 4 bases from J, the gap between germline ends came to 12 bases. In DNA form, the CDR3 reads TGTGCCAGCAGTTACGTGGCGGGACAGTACGAGCAGTACTTC. Its protein product is CASSYVAGQYEQYF.

CDR3 residues: CASSLELQGASYEQYF. CDR3 nucleotide sequence: TGCGCCAGCAGCTTGGAATTACAGGGGGCTTCCTACGAGCAGTACTTC. V usage is TRBV5-1 and J usage is TRBJ2-7; 9 positions agree with TRBD1. CDR1 SGHRS and CDR2 YFSETQ come from the germline V gene. The V segment lost 0 bases and the J segment 1 base; nucleotides outside the gene matches: 5. The length of the CDR3 is 16 residues.

This clone was counted between two and nine times. This rearrangement joins TRBV19 to TRBJ2-7, with D possibly matching TRBD1 (6 bases). Germline CDR1 reads LNHDA; CDR2 reads SQIVND (reference sequence). V dropped 4 bases and J dropped 2 bases, with 12 bases sitting between them. The CDR3 consists of 14 residues. CDR3 in DNA: TGTGCCAGTAGTAAGGAGACAGGTACCTACGAGCAGTACTTC. Residues: CASSKETGTYEQYF.

This clone was counted many times. Within the sample, other DNA sequences also encode this same CDR3. This chain joins TRBV5-4 and TRBJ2-3; 10 bases align to TRBD2. The CDR3 spans 17 residues. CDR1 SGHNT and CDR2 YYREEE come from the germline V gene (reference sequence). V dropped 0 bases and J dropped 2; count of bases not matched to a gene: 6. CDR3 residues: CASSLASGRVFTDTQYF. The CDR3 nucleotides read TGTGCCAGCAGCTTGGCGAGCGGGAGGGTATTCACAGATACGCAGTATTTT.

In its sample, this clone was seen a few times. V and J are TRBV20-1 and TRBJ2-3; the D is unclear. V lost 0 bases and J 2 bases, leaving 15 bases between the germline ends. CDR1 and CDR2 from the germline V gene are DFQATT and SNEGSKA (reference sequence). This CDR3 is built from 16 residues. The CDR3 coding sequence is TGCAGTGCTAGAGATCGAGTCAAGGGCGTCACAGATACGCAGTATTTT. It translates to CSARDRVKGVTDTQYF.

In its sample, this clone was seen a few times. The V and J genes are TRBV27 and TRBJ1-1; D gene ambiguous. Trimming cost V 3 bases and J 7 bases, with 18 bases left between them. The CDR3 extends over 15 amino acids. Germline CDR1 reads MNHEY; CDR2 reads SMNVEV (reference sequence). DNA for the CDR3: TGTGCCAGCAGTTTTAGAGGTTCGGCGTATGGTGAAGCTTTCTTT. It encodes CASSFRGSAYGEAFF.

This clone is categorized as medium-sized. This chain connects TRBV30 to TRBJ2-2, with D unclear. The CDR3 length is 14 residues. The V and J ends lost 4 bases and 0 bases respectively, with 9 bases between them. Germline-derived CDR1 and CDR2 are GTSNPN and SVGIG (reference sequence). CDR3 loop: CAWKGASNTGELFF. The CDR3 DNA is TGTGCCTGGAAGGGCGCATCGAACACCGGGGAGCTGTTTTTT.

V and J are TRBV7-2 and TRBJ2-1, with D possibly being TRBD1 or TRBD2 (6 bases each). V gave up 3 bases and J gave up 7 bases, with 10 bases separating them. The CDR3 extends over 13 amino acids. CDR1 is SGHTA, CDR2 FQGNSA, per germline. The DNA of the CDR3 is TGTGCCAGCAGCTTCGGGGGCGGGAATGAGCAGTTCTTC. Protein: CASSFGGGNEQFF.

This clone was detected a few times. The V and J genes are TRBV27 and TRBJ1-1, with D hard to call. This CDR3 comprises 15 residues. Trimming pared 5 bases from V and 0 bases from J, leaving 13 bases between. Germline lookup yields CDR1 MNHEY and CDR2 SMNVEV (reference sequence). The CDR3 loop is CASSPNGMMNTEAFF. The CDR3 coding sequence is TGTGCCAGCAGTCCAAACGGGATGATGAACACTGAAGCTTTCTTT.

The table lists this clone with many counts. The chain links TRBV3-1 to TRBJ2-1; tentatively, D is TRBD1 or TRBD2 (5 bases each). Germline CDR1 LGHDT, CDR2 YNNKEL (reference sequence). The CDR3 is 16 amino acids. V was clipped by 4 bases and J by 5 bases, with 18 bases between them. CDR3 region: CASSPRGTTLNNEQFF. The CDR3 region has the DNA TGTGCCAGCAGCCCACGAGGGACCACCCTCAACAATGAGCAGTTCTTC.